The rows below give T cell receptor beta chains drawn from one sample of a study of early T cells in non-severe SARS-CoV-2 infection. TCRdb re-called the 5' RACE reads through MiXCR, storing one row per CDR3 protein. The sample has tens of thousands of distinct CDR3 sequences, around 6% seen once; the top ten hold less than 8.5%. Sequencing was performed on whole blood. These receptors were collected from an adult who was a healthcare worker with PCR-confirmed SARS-CoV-2 infection or an uninfected control (not recorded which). Each CDR3 is given with its conserved first and last residue. A D gene is named only where the DNA matches it firmly. A row's size may be missing; if present it is once, few, many or a size class.

J: TRBJ2-1
size: medium-sized
V: TRBV5-4
D: NA
DNA: TGTGCCAGCAGGAGCTTGTACGTACAGAACAATGAGCAGTTCTTC
CDR3: CASRSLYVQNNEQFF

J: TRBJ2-7
size: NA
V: TRBV7-9
D: NA
DNA: TGTGCCAGCAGCTTTCTACCGGGGGAGGAGCAGTACTTC
CDR3: CASSFLPGEEQYF

J: TRBJ2-1
size: many
V: TRBV4-1
D: NA
DNA: TGCGCCAGCAGCCAAGTCCCGTCACAGGGCTACAATGAGCAGTTCTTC
CDR3: CASSQVPSQGYNEQFF

J: TRBJ1-6
size: many
V: TRBV4-2
D: TRBD1
DNA: TGTGCCAGCAGCCGGGACAGGGAAATAGGGAATTCACCCCTCCACTTT
CDR3: CASSRDREIGNSPLHF

J: TRBJ1-3
size: many
V: TRBV4-1
D: NA
DNA: TGCGCCAGCTCTCGCACCAACTCTGGAAACACCATATATTTT
CDR3: CASSRTNSGNTIYF

J: TRBJ2-7
size: many
V: TRBV6-5
D: TRBD2
DNA: TGTGCCAGCAGCCGAAGCGGGGTCGCCTACGAGCAGTACTTC
CDR3: CASSRSGVAYEQYF

J: TRBJ2-3
size: many
V: TRBV29-1
D: TRBD1
DNA: TGCAGCGGAAACAGGGGGCCGAATACGCAGTATTTT
CDR3: CSGNRGPNTQYF

J: TRBJ2-4
size: few
V: TRBV4-3
D: TRBD1
DNA: TGCGCCAGCAGCCAAGAAGGAACAGGGGTCAACATTCAGTACTTC
CDR3: CASSQEGTGVNIQYF

J: TRBJ2-7
size: many
V: TRBV12-3/TRBV12-4
D: NA
DNA: TGTGCCAGCAGCCCTAGACCCTCCTCCGAGCAGTACTTC
CDR3: CASSPRPSSEQYF

J: TRBJ1-4
size: medium-sized
V: TRBV7-2
D: TRBD1
DNA: TGTGCCAGCAGCTCACAGGGGGCGACTAATGAAAAACTGTTTTTT
CDR3: CASSSQGATNEKLFF

J: TRBJ1-1
size: NA
V: TRBV6-2/TRBV6-3
D: NA
DNA: TGCGCCAGCAGTTACGAGCTCCTCCGTGAAGCTTTCTTT
CDR3: CASSYELLREAFF

J: TRBJ1-5
size: many
V: TRBV12-3/TRBV12-4
D: NA
DNA: TGTGCCAGCAGTTTAGCATATCCCGGCTGGGAATATCAGCCCCAGCATTTT
CDR3: CASSLAYPGWEYQPQHF

J: TRBJ2-6
size: NA
V: TRBV4-3
D: NA
DNA: TGCGCCAGCACCCCGGACAGCAACTCTGGGACCAACGTCCTGACTTTC
CDR3: CASTPDSNSGTNVLTF

J: TRBJ1-2
size: many
V: TRBV4-2
D: NA
DNA: TGTGCCAGCAGCCAAGATCAGGGTAACTATGGCTACACCTTC
CDR3: CASSQDQGNYGYTF

J: TRBJ2-1
size: many
V: TRBV5-1
D: TRBD2
DNA: TGCGCCAGCAGCTTGGCAGCGGGAGTCTATGAGCAGTTCTTC
CDR3: CASSLAAGVYEQFF

J: TRBJ1-1
size: many
V: TRBV5-6
D: NA
DNA: TGTGCCAGCGAAATGCCTAGGGACGGCACTGAAGCTTTCTTT
CDR3: CASEMPRDGTEAFF

J: TRBJ2-7
size: many
V: TRBV12-3/TRBV12-4
D: TRBD1
DNA: TGTGCCAGCAGCCCCCCGGGACAGGGGGCGCGGGAGCAGTACTTC
CDR3: CASSPPGQGAREQYF

J: TRBJ2-7
size: many
V: TRBV14
D: NA
DNA: TGTGCCAGCAGTAGGGCCCGCTACGAGCAGTACTTC
CDR3: CASSRARYEQYF

J: TRBJ2-7
size: many
V: TRBV7-9
D: NA
DNA: TGTGCCAGCAGCGGTCGATCATACGAGCAGTACTTC
CDR3: CASSGRSYEQYF

J: TRBJ2-2
size: many
V: TRBV30
D: TRBD2
DNA: TGTGCCTGGAGTGGGTCTAGCGGGAGGGCCTCCGGGGAGCTGTTTTTT
CDR3: CAWSGSSGRASGELFF

J: TRBJ2-6
size: many
V: TRBV12-3/TRBV12-4
D: NA
DNA: TGTGCCAGCAACCGGCGGCGCTCTGGGGCCAACGTCCTGACTTTC
CDR3: CASNRRRSGANVLTF

J: TRBJ2-3
size: many
V: TRBV2
D: NA
DNA: TGTGCCAGCAGTGAACAGTATACGCAGTATTTT
CDR3: CASSEQYTQYF

J: TRBJ1-2
size: NA
V: TRBV7-9
D: TRBD1
DNA: TGTGCCAGCAGCCCCCCAGGGGGCGGCTATGGCTACACCTTC
CDR3: CASSPPGGGYGYTF

J: TRBJ2-4
size: few
V: TRBV29-1
D: NA
DNA: TGCAGCGTTTACGGGGGGCACGGCAAAAACATTCAGTACTTC
CDR3: CSVYGGHGKNIQYF

J: TRBJ1-1
size: many
V: TRBV6-2/TRBV6-3
D: TRBD1
DNA: TGTGCCAGCAGCTCCATTCAGGGGGCAAGGGAAGCTTTCTTT
CDR3: CASSSIQGAREAFF

J: TRBJ2-3
size: few
V: TRBV6-5
D: NA
DNA: TGTGCCAGCAGTTACGGGCGGGGAGGTGGGACAAGCACAGATACGCAGTATTTT
CDR3: CASSYGRGGGTSTDTQYF

J: TRBJ1-1
size: many
V: TRBV12-5
D: NA
DNA: TGTGCTAGTGGTTTGAACACTGAAGCTTTCTTT
CDR3: CASGLNTEAFF

J: TRBJ1-5
size: many
V: TRBV12-3/TRBV12-4
D: TRBD1
DNA: TGTGCCAGCACCGGGACAGCCGCAGGCAATCAGCCCCAGCATTTT
CDR3: CASTGTAAGNQPQHF

J: TRBJ2-3
size: many
V: TRBV20-1
D: TRBD2
DNA: TGCAGTGCTATCAGGACTAGCGGGAGATCTGATACGCAGTATTTT
CDR3: CSAIRTSGRSDTQYF

J: TRBJ1-5
size: many
V: TRBV6-2/TRBV6-3
D: NA
DNA: TGTGCCAGCAGCTTACCTAGAAGTCAGCCCCAGCATTTT
CDR3: CASSLPRSQPQHF

J: TRBJ1-1
size: many
V: TRBV3-1
D: NA
DNA: TGTGCCAGCAGCCGCGAGATTGGGAGGGACACTGAAGCTTTCTTT
CDR3: CASSREIGRDTEAFF

J: TRBJ2-2
size: NA
V: TRBV7-2
D: TRBD1
DNA: TGTGCCAGCAGTCGAGACAGGGTTGAGTTCGGGGAGCTGTTTTTT
CDR3: CASSRDRVEFGELFF

J: TRBJ2-3
size: many
V: TRBV20-1
D: NA
DNA: TGCAGTGCTAAGCGCGGGAACACAGATACGCAGTATTTT
CDR3: CSAKRGNTDTQYF

J: TRBJ2-1
size: medium-sized
V: TRBV11-2
D: NA
DNA: TGTGCCAGCAGCTTAAACCCCAGCAATGAGCAGTTCTTC
CDR3: CASSLNPSNEQFF

J: TRBJ2-1
size: many
V: TRBV7-9
D: TRBD2
DNA: TGTGCCAGCAGCATCCTAGCGGGAGCTTACAATGAGCAGTTCTTC
CDR3: CASSILAGAYNEQFF

J: TRBJ2-7
size: many
V: TRBV30
D: NA
DNA: TGTGCCTGGAGTGTAGTTAGCGAGCAGTACTTC
CDR3: CAWSVVSEQYF

J: TRBJ1-1
size: many
V: TRBV10-3
D: NA
DNA: TGTGCCATCAGTGAGTCTGGGAGCCCTGAGGCTTTCTTT
CDR3: CAISESGSPEAFF

J: TRBJ2-7
size: many
V: TRBV7-9
D: NA
DNA: TGTGCCAGCAGCCCCGGGCCAGGGGAAAGGTACGAGCAGTACTTC
CDR3: CASSPGPGERYEQYF

J: TRBJ2-7
size: NA
V: TRBV13
D: TRBD2
DNA: TGTGCCAGCAGCTTCGGACGATCTAGCGGAACCTACGAGCAGTACTTC
CDR3: CASSFGRSSGTYEQYF

J: TRBJ2-7
size: many
V: TRBV7-6
D: NA
DNA: TGTGCCAGCAGCTTAAGTCTGAGCTACGAGCAGTACTTC
CDR3: CASSLSLSYEQYF

J: TRBJ2-4
size: few
V: TRBV27
D: NA
DNA: TGTGCCAGCACCCCCGGAGGGGGACTAGCCAAAAACATTCAGTACTTC
CDR3: CASTPGGGLAKNIQYF

J: TRBJ2-2
size: many
V: TRBV2
D: NA
DNA: TGTGCCAGCTCAGGGAGCGGGGAGCTGTTTTTT
CDR3: CASSGSGELFF

J: TRBJ2-7
size: many
V: TRBV9
D: NA
DNA: TGTGCCAGCAGCCCAGGAGAGATCTCCTACGAGCAGTACTTC
CDR3: CASSPGEISYEQYF

J: TRBJ1-2
size: many
V: TRBV30
D: NA
DNA: TGTGCCTTGCGCCCTCCGGACGCCGGCCACGGCTACACCTTC
CDR3: CALRPPDAGHGYTF

J: TRBJ1-1
size: many
V: TRBV6-2/TRBV6-3
D: NA
DNA: TGTGCCAGCAGTTACGGGACAACCGAAGCTTTCTTT
CDR3: CASSYGTTEAFF

J: TRBJ1-6
size: many
V: TRBV7-2
D: TRBD1
DNA: TGTGCCAGCAGCTTTCAGGGGGCTGGGGAGAATTCACCCCTCCACTTT
CDR3: CASSFQGAGENSPLHF

J: TRBJ2-1
size: many
V: TRBV29-1
D: NA
DNA: TGCAGCGTTGAAGAAAGGCAGCGGGCACTCTACAATGAGCAGTTCTTC
CDR3: CSVEERQRALYNEQFF

J: TRBJ1-1
size: many
V: TRBV3-1
D: TRBD1
DNA: TGTGCCAGCAGCCAAGGGACAGGGGGCACTGAAGCTTTCTTT
CDR3: CASSQGTGGTEAFF

J: TRBJ2-1
size: many
V: TRBV2
D: TRBD2
DNA: TGTGCCAGCAGAGACGGGACTAGCAACCCCCCGGGAGAGCAGTTCTTC
CDR3: CASRDGTSNPPGEQFF

J: TRBJ2-7
size: many
V: TRBV28
D: NA
DNA: TGTGCCAGCAGTCTCGGATCCCGACAGCAGTACTTC
CDR3: CASSLGSRQQYF

J: TRBJ2-1
size: many
V: TRBV7-6
D: NA
DNA: TGTGCCAGCAGCTCGAGGGACGTCCTTTACAATGAGCAGTTCTTC
CDR3: CASSSRDVLYNEQFF

J: TRBJ1-6
size: many
V: TRBV20-1
D: NA
DNA: TGCAGTGCTCCCCTAACAACTGGTTCACCCCTCCACTTT
CDR3: CSAPLTTGSPLHF

J: TRBJ2-1
size: many
V: TRBV5-1
D: NA
DNA: TGCGCCAGCAGCTTGGGGCGGGAGTCCCAGGGGTCCTACAATGAGCAGTTCTTC
CDR3: CASSLGRESQGSYNEQFF

J: TRBJ1-1
size: many
V: TRBV3-1
D: NA
DNA: TGTGCCAGCAGCCAACTCGGACAAGAAGCTTTCTTT
CDR3: CASSQLGQEAFF

J: TRBJ2-1
size: many
V: TRBV27
D: TRBD2
DNA: TGTGCCAGCAGTTCCCTAGCGGGGAACTACAATGAGCAGTTCTTC
CDR3: CASSSLAGNYNEQFF

J: TRBJ2-7
size: many
V: TRBV6-6
D: NA
DNA: TGTGCCAGCAGTTACAACCTTGGGTCAGGTCGCTACGAGCAGTACTTC
CDR3: CASSYNLGSGRYEQYF